A single sample is the source of the 7 T cell receptor beta chains below, sequenced in a study of cytomegalovirus exposure and HLA in healthy donors. Primers for the PCR totalled 60 Vbeta and 13 Jbeta. Generated by immunoSEQ multiplex PCR, the TCRdb table keeps only in-frame clones and is missing some. The sample shows about 160,000 clones, 65% to 85% of them seen only once. The specimen sequenced was PBMCs. The receptors come from a man aged 40-55 years in good health and CMV-seropositive.

CDR3 coding DNA: TGTGCCAGCATCTCAAGGGACAGGGGTAGCAATCAGCCCCAGCATTTT. Amino acid sequence: CASISRDRGSNQPQHF. The V call is TRBV6-6, the J call TRBJ1-5; TRBD1 agrees at 10 bases. This CDR3 has 16 amino acids. Germline CDR1 reads MNHNY; CDR2 reads SVGAGI (reference sequence). The J segment lost 0 bases and the V segment lost 7 bases, leaving 6 bases of the junction unmatched.

The chain combines TRBV2 with TRBJ1-2; TRBD1 agrees at 8 bases. Germline V lookup: CDR1 SNHLY, CDR2 FYNNEI. The ends lost 1 base at V and 4 bases at J; junction bases unmatched: 11. The CDR3 totals 17 residues. CDR3 nucleotide sequence: TGTGCCAGCAGTGAAGGACAGGGGTATCGGGACGCCTATGGCTACACCTTC. Translation: CASSEGQGYRDAYGYTF.

Only a few counts were recorded for this clone. This rearrangement joins TRBV19 to TRBJ2-3, with 8 nucleotides matching TRBD1. Germline-derived CDR1 and CDR2 are LNHDA and SQIVND (reference sequence). The ends lost 5 bases at V and 4 bases at J; junction bases unmatched: 11. This CDR3 has 16 amino acids. The CDR3 DNA reads TGTGCCAGTAGTCCCCCAGGGGGCCGGGGCTCAGATACGCAGTATTTT. This translates into CASSPPGGRGSDTQYF.

This rearrangement joins TRBV7-2 to TRBJ2-5, with 11 bases matching TRBD2. Germline values: CDR1 SGHTA, CDR2 FQGNSA. This CDR3 contains 19 residues. V shed 3 bases, J shed 4 bases, and the junction held 16 bases outside the gene matches. The CDR3 sequence: CASSFRSPSGGYLLETQYF. The CDR3 DNA is TGTGCCAGCAGCTTCAGGAGTCCTAGCGGGGGGTACCTCCTAGAGACCCAGTACTTC.

The gene calls are TRBV7-8 and TRBJ2-7; 8 positions agree with TRBD1. The germline CDR1 and CDR2 sequences are SGHVS and FQNEAQ. Trimming removed 4 bases from V and 7 bases from J; junction bases left unmatched: 15. The CDR3 is 16 residues long. The CDR3 protein is CASSSLRGRGLEEQYF. CDR3 DNA: TGTGCCAGCAGCTCTCTAAGGGGCAGGGGGCTGGAGGAGCAGTACTTC.

There are a few counts of this clone. This sequence joins TRBV27 and TRBJ2-1, with 7 bases fitting TRBD1. Germline V gene sequence: CDR1 MNHEY, CDR2 SMNVEV (reference sequence). CDR3 length: 11 amino acids. Germline trimming cut 8 bases from V and 12 bases from J; bases unmatched to any gene: 7. CDR3 protein: CASSLRDRQFF. As DNA, the CDR3 is TGTGCCAGCTCACTCCGGGACAGGCAGTTCTTC.

The chain employs TRBV11-2 and TRBJ2-5; 8 nucleotides match TRBD1. The J call could be wrong; TRBJ2-7 is a better fit for the DNA end. Per the germline V gene, CDR1 is SGHAT and CDR2 is FQNNGV. The CDR3 is 14 amino acids. The CDR3 here is CASSLGTGFYEQYF. In DNA, the CDR3 is TGTGCCAGCAGCTTAGGGACAGGGTTTTACGAGCAGTACTTC.